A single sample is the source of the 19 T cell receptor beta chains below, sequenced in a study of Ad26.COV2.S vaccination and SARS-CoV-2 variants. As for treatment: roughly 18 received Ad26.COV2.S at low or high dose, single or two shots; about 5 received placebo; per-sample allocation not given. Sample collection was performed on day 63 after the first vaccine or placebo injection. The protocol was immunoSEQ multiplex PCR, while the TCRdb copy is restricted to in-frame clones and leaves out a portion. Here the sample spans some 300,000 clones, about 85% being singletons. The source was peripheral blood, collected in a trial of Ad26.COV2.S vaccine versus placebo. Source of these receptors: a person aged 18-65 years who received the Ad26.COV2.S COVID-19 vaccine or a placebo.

The DNA of the CDR3 is TGTGCCAGCAGCTCCTGGGACAGACCTGATAGTGGCTACACCTTC. It is translated as CASSSWDRPDSGYTF. The chain carries TRBV5-4 and TRBJ1-2; 7 nucleotides line up with TRBD1. Unmatched junction bases numbered 12, after V lost 3 bases and J lost 7 bases. Germline-derived CDR1 and CDR2 are SGHNT and YYREEE (reference sequence). The CDR3 runs 15 residues.

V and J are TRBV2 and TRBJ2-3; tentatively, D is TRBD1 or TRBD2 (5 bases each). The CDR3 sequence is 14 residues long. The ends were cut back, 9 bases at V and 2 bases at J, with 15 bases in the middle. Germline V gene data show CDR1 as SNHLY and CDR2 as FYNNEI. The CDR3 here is CASQIPGPTDTQYF. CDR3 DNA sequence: TGTGCCAGTCAAATTCCGGGACCCACAGATACGCAGTATTTT. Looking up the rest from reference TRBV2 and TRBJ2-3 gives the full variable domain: EPEVTQTPSHQVTQMGQEVILRCVPISNHLYFYWYRQILGQKVEFLVSFYNNEISEKSEIFDDQFSVERPDGSNFTLKIRSTKLEDSAMYFCASQIPGPTDTQYFGPGTRLTVL.

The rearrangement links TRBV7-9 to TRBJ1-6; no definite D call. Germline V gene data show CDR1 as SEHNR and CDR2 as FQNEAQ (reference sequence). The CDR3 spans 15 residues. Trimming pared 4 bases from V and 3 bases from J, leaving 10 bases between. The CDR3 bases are TGTGCCAGCAGCTCCAGAGGGAGCTATAATTCACCCCTCCACTTT. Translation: CASSSRGSYNSPLHF.

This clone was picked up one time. CDR3 nucleotides: TGTGCCAGCAGCGGCCCGACAGGGGAAGCTAATGAAAAACTGTTTTTT. Translating gives CASSGPTGEANEKLFF. The chain employs TRBV9 and TRBJ1-4, with TRBD1 matching over 8 bases. J was trimmed by 3 bases and V by 3 bases; bases with no gene match: 7. Germline CDR1 is SGDLS and CDR2 is YYNGEE. The CDR3 has 16 residues.

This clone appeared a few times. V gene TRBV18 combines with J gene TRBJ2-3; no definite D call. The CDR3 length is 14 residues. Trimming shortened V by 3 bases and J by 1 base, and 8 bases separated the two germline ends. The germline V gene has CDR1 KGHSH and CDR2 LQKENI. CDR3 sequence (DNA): TGTGCCAGCTCACCGGTAGTGGGCACAGATACGCAGTATTTT. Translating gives CASSPVVGTDTQYF. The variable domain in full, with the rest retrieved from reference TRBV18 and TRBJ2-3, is NAGVMQNPRHLVRRRGQEARLRCSPMKGHSHVYWYRQLPEEGLKFMVYLQKENIIDESGMPKERFSAEFPKEGPSILRIQQVVRGDSAAYFCASSPVVGTDTQYFGPGTRLTVL.

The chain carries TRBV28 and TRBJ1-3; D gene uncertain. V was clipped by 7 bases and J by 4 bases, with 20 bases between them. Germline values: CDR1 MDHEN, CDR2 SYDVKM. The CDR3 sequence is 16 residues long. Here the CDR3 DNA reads TGTGCCAGCACCTCTCCCGGGGAAGGTACAGGAAACACCATATATTTT. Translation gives CASTSPGEGTGNTIYF.

Here the CDR3 reads CASSFIQGFAEAFF. The CDR3 region has the DNA TGTGCCAGCAGCTTTATACAGGGTTTTGCTGAAGCTTTCTTT. The chain links TRBV7-9 to TRBJ1-1; D is perhaps TRBD1 (6 bases). V lost 3 bases and J lost 6, with 14 bases in between. CDR1 is SEHNR, CDR2 FQNEAQ, per germline (reference sequence). This CDR3 spans 14 amino acids.

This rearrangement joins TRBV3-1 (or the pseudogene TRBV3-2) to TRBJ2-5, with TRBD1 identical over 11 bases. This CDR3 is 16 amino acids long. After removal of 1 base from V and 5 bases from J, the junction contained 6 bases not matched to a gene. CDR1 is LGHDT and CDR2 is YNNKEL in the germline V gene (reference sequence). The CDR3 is CASSQAGQGVGETQYF. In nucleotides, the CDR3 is TGTGCCAGCAGCCAAGCGGGACAGGGGGTTGGGGAGACCCAGTACTTC.

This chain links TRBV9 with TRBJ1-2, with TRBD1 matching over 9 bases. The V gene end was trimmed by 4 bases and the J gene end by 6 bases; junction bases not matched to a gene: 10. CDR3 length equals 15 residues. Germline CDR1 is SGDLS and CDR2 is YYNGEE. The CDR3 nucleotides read TGTGCCAGCAGCCCATGGGACAGGGACTTGGATGGCTACACCTTC. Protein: CASSPWDRDLDGYTF.

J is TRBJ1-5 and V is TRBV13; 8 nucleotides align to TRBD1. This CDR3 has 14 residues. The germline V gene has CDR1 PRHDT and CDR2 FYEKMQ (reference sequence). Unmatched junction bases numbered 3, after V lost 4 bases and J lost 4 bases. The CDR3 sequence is CASSSTGDNQPQHF. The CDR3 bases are TGTGCCAGCAGCTCGACAGGGGATAATCAGCCCCAGCATTTT.

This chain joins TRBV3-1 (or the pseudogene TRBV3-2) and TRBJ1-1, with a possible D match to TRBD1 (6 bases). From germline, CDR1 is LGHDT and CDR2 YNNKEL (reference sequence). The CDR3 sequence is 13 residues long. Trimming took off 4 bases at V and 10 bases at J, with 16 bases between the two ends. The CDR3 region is CASSPAGAGVAFF. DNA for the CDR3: TGTGCCAGCAGCCCAGCCGGGGCAGGGGTAGCTTTCTTT.

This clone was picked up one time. The CDR3 loop reads CATSEEGPAYEQYF. Here the CDR3 DNA reads TGTGCCACCAGTGAAGAGGGGCCCGCCTACGAGCAGTACTTC. The chain is built from TRBV24-1 and TRBJ2-7; D possibly uses TRBD1 or TRBD2 (5 bases each). V was clipped by 4 bases and J by 2 bases, with 11 bases between them. In germline, CDR1 is KGHDR, CDR2 SFDVKD. This CDR3 has 14 residues.

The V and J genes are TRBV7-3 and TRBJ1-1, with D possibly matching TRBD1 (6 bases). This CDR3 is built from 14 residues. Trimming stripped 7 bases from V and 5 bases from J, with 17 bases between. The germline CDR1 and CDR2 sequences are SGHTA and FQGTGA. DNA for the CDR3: TGTGCCAGCACGAAATTAGGGGGTGCGACTGAAGCTTTCTTT. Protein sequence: CASTKLGGATEAFF.

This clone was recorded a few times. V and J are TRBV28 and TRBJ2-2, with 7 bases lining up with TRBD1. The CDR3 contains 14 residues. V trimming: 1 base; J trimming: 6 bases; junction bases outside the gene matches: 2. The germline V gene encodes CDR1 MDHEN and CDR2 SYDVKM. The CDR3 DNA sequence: TGTGCCAGCAGTTTATCAGGGGGATCCGGGGAGCTGTTTTTT. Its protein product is CASSLSGGSGELFF.

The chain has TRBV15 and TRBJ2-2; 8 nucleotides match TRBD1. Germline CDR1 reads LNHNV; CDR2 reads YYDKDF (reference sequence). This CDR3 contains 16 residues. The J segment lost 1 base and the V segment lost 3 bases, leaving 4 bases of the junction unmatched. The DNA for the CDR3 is TGTGCCACCAGCAGCAACAGGGGGAGGAACACCGGGGAGCTGTTTTTT. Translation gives CATSSNRGRNTGELFF. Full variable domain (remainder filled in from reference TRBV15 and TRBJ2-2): DAMVIQNPRYQVTQFGKPVTLSCSQTLNHNVMYWYQQKSSQAPKLLFHYYDKDFNNEADTPDNFQSRRPNTSFCFLDIRSPGLGDTAMYLCATSSNRGRNTGELFFGEGSRLTVL.

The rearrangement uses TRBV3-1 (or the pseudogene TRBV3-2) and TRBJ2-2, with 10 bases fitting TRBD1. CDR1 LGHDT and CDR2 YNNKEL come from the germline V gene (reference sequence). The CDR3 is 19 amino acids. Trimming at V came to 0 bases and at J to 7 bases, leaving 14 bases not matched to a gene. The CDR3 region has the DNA TGTGCCAGCAGCCAAGATGCGGGACAGGGGACGCACATAGGCGGGGAGCTGTTTTTT. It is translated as CASSQDAGQGTHIGGELFF.

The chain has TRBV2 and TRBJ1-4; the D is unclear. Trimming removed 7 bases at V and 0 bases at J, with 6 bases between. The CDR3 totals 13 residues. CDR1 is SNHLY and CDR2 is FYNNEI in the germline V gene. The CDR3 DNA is TGTGCCAGCAATGCTGCAACTAATGAAAAACTGTTTTTT. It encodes CASNAATNEKLFF.

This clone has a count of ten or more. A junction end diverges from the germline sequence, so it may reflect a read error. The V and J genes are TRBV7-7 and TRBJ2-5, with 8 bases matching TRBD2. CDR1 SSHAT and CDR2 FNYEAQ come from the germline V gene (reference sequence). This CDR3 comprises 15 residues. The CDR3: CASSFSSGGKETQYF. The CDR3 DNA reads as TGTGCTAGCAGCTTTTCCAGCGGGGGAAAAGAGACCCAGTACTTC.

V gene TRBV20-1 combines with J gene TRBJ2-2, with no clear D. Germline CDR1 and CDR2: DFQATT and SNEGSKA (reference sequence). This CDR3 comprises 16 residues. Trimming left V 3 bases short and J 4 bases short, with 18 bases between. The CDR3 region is CSASPVGRPLTGELFF. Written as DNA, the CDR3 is TGCAGTGCTAGTCCTGTCGGCCGACCTCTCACCGGGGAGCTGTTTTTT.